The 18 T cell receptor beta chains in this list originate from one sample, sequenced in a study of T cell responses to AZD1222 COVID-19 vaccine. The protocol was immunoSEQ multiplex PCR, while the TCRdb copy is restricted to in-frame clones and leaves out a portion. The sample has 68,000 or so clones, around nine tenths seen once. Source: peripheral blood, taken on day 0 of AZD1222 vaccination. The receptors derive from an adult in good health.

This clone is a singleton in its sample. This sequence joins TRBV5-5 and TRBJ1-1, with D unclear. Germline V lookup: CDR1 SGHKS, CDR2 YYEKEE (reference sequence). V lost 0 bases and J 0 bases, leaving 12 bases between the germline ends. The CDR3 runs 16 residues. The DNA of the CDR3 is TGTGCCAGCAGCTTGGTCGGACGACCCATGAACACTGAAGCTTTCTTT. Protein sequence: CASSLVGRPMNTEAFF.

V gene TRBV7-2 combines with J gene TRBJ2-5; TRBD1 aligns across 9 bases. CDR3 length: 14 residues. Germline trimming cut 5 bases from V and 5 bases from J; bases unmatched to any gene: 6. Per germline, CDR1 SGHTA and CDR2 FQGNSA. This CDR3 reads CASSTGQGLETQYF. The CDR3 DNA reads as TGTGCCAGCAGCACGGGACAGGGTTTGGAGACCCAGTACTTC. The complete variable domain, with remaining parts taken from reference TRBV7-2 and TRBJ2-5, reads GAGVSQSPSNKVTEKGKDVELRCDPISGHTALYWYRQSLGQGLEFLIYFQGNSAPDKSGLPSDRFSAERTGGSVSTLTIQRTQQEDSAVYLCASSTGQGLETQYFGPGTRLLVL.

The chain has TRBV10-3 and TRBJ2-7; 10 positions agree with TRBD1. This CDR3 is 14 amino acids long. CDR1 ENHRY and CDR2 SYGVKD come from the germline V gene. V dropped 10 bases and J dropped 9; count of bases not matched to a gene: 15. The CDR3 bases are TGTGCCACTCAAACCGGGACAGGGGAGCCCCGGCAGTACTTC. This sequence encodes CATQTGTGEPRQYF.

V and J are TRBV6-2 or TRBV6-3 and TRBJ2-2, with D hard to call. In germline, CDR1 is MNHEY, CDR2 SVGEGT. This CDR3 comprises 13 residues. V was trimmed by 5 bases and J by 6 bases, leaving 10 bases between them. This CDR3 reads CASSPLGSGELFF. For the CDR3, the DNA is TGTGCCAGCAGTCCCCTTGGGTCCGGGGAGCTGTTTTTT.

Here the CDR3 DNA reads TGCAGTGCTAGTTCAGGGGGCCCGAGCAATCAGCCCCAGCATTTT. This translates into CSASSGGPSNQPQHF. The genes are TRBV20-1 and TRBJ1-5, with TRBD1 matching 8 bases. Trimming cost V 3 bases and J 1 base; bases outside gene matches: 5. CDR1 is DFQATT and CDR2 is SNEGSKA in the germline V gene (reference sequence). The CDR3 sequence is 15 residues long.

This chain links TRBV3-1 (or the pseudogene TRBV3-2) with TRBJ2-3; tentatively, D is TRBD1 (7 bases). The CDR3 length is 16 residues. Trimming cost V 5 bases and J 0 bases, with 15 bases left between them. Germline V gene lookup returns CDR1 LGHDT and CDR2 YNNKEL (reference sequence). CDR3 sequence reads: CASSFDRAGSTDTQYF. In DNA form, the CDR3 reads TGTGCCAGCAGCTTCGACAGGGCGGGAAGCACAGATACGCAGTATTTT.

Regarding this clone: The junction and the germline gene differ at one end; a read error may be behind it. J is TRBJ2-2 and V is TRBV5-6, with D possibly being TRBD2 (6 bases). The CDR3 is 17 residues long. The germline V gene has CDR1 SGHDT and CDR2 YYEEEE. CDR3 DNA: TGTGCCAGCTGCTTGGGTGGGGGGTCCGGGAACACCGGGGAGCTGTTTTTT. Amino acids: CASCLGGGSGNTGELFF.

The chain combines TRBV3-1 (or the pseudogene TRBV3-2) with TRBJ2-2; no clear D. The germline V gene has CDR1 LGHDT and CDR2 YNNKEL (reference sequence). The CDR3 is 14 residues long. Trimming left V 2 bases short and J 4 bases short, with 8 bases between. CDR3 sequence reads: CASSQSTGTGELFF. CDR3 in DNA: TGTGCCAGCAGCCAATCTACGGGCACCGGGGAGCTGTTTTTT.

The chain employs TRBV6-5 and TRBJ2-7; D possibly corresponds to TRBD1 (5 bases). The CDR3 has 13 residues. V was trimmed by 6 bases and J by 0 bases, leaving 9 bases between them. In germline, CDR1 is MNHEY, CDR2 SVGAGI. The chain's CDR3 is CASSQQVSYEQYF. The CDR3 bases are TGTGCCAGCAGCCAACAGGTCTCCTACGAGCAGTACTTC.

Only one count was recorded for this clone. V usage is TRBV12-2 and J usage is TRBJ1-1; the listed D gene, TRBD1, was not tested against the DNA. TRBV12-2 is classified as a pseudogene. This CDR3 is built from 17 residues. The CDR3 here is CASRPPLPAGLNTEAFF. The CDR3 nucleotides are TGTGCAAGTCGCCCACCCCTACCGGCAGGGCTGAACACTGAAGCTTTCTTT.

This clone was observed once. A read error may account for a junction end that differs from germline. This CDR3 reads CASTQAGGSGEQYF. CDR3 in DNA: TGTGCTAGCACACAGGCGGGAGGTTCGGGCGAGCAGTACTTC. V gene TRBV28 combines with J gene TRBJ2-7; 8 bases are shared with TRBD2. Germline V gene sequence: CDR1 MDHEN, CDR2 SYDVKM. The CDR3 is 14 amino acids.

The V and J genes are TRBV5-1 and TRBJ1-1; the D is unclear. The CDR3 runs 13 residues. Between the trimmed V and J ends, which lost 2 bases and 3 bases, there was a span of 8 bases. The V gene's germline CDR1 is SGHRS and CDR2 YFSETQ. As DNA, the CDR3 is TGCGCCAGCAGCTTTGACGGGGACACTGAAGCTTTCTTT. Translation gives CASSFDGDTEAFF.

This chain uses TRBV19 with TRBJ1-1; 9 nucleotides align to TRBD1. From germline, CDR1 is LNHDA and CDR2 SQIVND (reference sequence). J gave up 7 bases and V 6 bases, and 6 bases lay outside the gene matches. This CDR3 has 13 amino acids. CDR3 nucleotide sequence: TGTGCCAGTAGAGGGACAGGGACTATTGAAGCTTTCTTT. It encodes CASRGTGTIEAFF.

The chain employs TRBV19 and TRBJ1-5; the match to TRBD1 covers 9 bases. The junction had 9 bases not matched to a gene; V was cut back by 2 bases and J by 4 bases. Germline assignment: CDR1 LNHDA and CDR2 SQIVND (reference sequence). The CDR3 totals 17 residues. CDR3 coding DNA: TGTGCCAGTAGTATACGGGACAGGGCCCCTCTTAATCAGCCCCAGCATTTT. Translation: CASSIRDRAPLNQPQHF.

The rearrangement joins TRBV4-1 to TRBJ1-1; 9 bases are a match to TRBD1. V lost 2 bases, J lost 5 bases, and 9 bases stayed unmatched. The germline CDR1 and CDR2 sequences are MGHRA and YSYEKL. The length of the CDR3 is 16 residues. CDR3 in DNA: TGCGCCAGCAGCCAAACCGGGACAGGGCTACGGACTGAAGCTTTCTTT. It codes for CASSQTGTGLRTEAFF.

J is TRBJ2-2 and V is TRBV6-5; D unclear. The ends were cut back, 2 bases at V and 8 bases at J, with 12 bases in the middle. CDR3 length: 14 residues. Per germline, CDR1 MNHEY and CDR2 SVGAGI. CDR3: CASSYVAAVGELFF. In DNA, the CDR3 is TGTGCCAGCAGTTACGTGGCCGCTGTTGGGGAGCTGTTTTTT.

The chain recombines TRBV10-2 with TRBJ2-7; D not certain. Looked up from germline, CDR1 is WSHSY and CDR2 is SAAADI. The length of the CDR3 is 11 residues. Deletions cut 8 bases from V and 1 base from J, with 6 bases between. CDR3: CASCHSYEQYF. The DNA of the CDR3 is TGCGCCAGCTGTCATTCCTACGAGCAGTACTTC.

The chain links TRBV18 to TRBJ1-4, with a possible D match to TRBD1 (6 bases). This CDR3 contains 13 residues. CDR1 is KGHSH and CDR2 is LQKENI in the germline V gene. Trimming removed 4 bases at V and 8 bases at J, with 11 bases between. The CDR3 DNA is TGTGCCAGCTCACGACAGGCCGGCGAAAAACTGTTTTTT. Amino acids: CASSRQAGEKLFF.